A selection of T cell receptor beta chains follows, all from one sample in a study of T-cell memory formation after mild COVID-19. Each CDR3 protein gets one entry after TCRdb re-called the 5' RACE reads with MiXCR. Of about 500,000 distinct CDR3 sequences listed, about a fifth are singletons. The sequencing sample was made of PBMCs or a T cell subset sorted from them (not recorded which). The receptors stem from an adult woman who had mild COVID-19 (a few samples of this study predate the infection). Cell type and time point are not known. CDR3s leave out the opening cysteine and the closing phenylalanine or tryptophan.

v_call	j_call	cdr3_aa
TRBV7-8	TRBJ1-1	ASSLGIGMAF
TRBV24-1	TRBJ1-5	ATSDAQDSNQPQH
TRBV11-2	TRBJ2-5	ASSLDRLARQETQY
TRBV6-5	TRBJ1-2	ASSWSMGQGLEGYT
TRBV3-1	TRBJ2-3	ASTWTHSSTDTQY
TRBV4-1	TRBJ1-6	ASSQDLGEVNSPLH
TRBV12-3/TRBV12-4	TRBJ2-3	ASTLWGPGGGDTQY
TRBV6-6	TRBJ2-1	ASTLRGGGAQGEQF
TRBV12-3/TRBV12-4	TRBJ2-2	ASSFPGLEHTGELF
TRBV30	TRBJ1-1	AWSVPDRNTEAF
TRBV9	TRBJ2-1	ASSVKFGGNEQF
TRBV21-1	TRBJ1-5	ASKMRGPDSNQPQH
TRBV6-5	TRBJ2-2	ASRSSGGSWELF
TRBV5-1	TRBJ2-1	ASSLDGGGEQF
TRBV7-9	TRBJ1-2	ASSPRQNYGYT
TRBV18	TRBJ1-5	ASSPFLRGTRDQPQH
TRBV12-3/TRBV12-4	TRBJ1-1	ASSLTQNTEAF
TRBV4-2	TRBJ2-7	ASSPDGSYEQY
TRBV29-1	TRBJ2-2	SAGSGSGTGELF
TRBV7-6	TRBJ2-1	ASSPDWYNEQF
TRBV5-1	TRBJ2-1	ASSPTSDEQF
TRBV4-1	TRBJ2-3	ASSLGGEITDTQY
TRBV3-1	TRBJ1-4	ASRPRGQPNEKLF
TRBV3-1	TRBJ2-7	ASSHLGLTPDEQY
TRBV7-9	TRBJ2-6	ASSPWGDPGANVLT
TRBV27	TRBJ2-7	ASTRTGGSYEQY
TRBV18	TRBJ2-1	ASSPPGRVAYNEQF
TRBV20-1	TRBJ1-1	SARRNTEAF
TRBV15	TRBJ1-5	ATMDRVGQPQH
TRBV30	TRBJ2-7	AWSQAVGEQY